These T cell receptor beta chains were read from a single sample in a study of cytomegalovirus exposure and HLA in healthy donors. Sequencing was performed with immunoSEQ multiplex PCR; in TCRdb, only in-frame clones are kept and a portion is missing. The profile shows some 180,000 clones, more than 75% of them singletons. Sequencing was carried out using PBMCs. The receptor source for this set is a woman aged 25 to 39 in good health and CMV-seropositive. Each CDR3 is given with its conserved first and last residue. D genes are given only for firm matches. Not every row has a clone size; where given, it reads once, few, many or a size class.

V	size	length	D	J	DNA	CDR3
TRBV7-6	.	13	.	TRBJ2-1	TGTGCCAGCAGCTCCACATCCTACAATGAGCAGTTCTTC	CASSSTSYNEQFF
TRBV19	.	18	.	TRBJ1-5	TGTGCCAGTAGACCCGGCGGAGGAGGCGGCTATAGCAATCAGCCCCAGCATTTT	CASRPGGGGGYSNQPQHF
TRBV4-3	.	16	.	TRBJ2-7	TGCGCCAGCAGCCAAGGGATAGGAGGGGACGCCTACGAGCAGTACTTC	CASSQGIGGDAYEQYF
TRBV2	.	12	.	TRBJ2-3	TGTGCCAGCAAGGACGGGAGCGATACGCAGTATTTT	CASKDGSDTQYF
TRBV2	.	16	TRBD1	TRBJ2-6	TGTGCCAGCAGTCTACAGGGGGCCTCTGGGGCCAACGTCCTGACTTTC	CASSLQGASGANVLTF
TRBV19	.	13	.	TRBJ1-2	TGTGCCAGTAGTTCCCGACTCGACTATGGCTACACCTTC	CASSSRLDYGYTF
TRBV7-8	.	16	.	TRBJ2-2	TGTGCCAGCAGCTTAGCCGCGGGGCGGGACACCGGGGAGCTGTTTTTT	CASSLAAGRDTGELFF
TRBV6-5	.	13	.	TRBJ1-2	TGTGCCAGCAGTGCTAATGAGAACTATGGCTACACCTTC	CASSANENYGYTF
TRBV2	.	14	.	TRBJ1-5	TGTGCCAGCAGTGACCGGGACATCTATCAGCCCCAGCATTTT	CASSDRDIYQPQHF
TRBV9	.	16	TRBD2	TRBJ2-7	TGTGCCAGCAGCGTAGAAGCGGGGACTAGCGGATACGAGCAGTACTTC	CASSVEAGTSGYEQYF
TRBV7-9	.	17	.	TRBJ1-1	TGTGCCAGCAGCCCGCGGAATACAGGGACACCGAACACTGAAGCTTTCTTT	CASSPRNTGTPNTEAFF
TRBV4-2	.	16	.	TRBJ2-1	TGTGCCAGCAGCTTAGCCCTGAGGGCAGGGGTCGATGAGCAGTTCTTC	CASSLALRAGVDEQFF
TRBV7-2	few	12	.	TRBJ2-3	TGTGCCAGCAGCGAGCGCACAGATACGCAGTATTTT	CASSERTDTQYF
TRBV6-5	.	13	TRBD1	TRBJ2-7	TGTGCCAGCAGCCGGGACAGAACCTACGAGCAGTACTTC	CASSRDRTYEQYF
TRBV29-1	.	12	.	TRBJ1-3	TGCAGCGCCCACAGCTCTGGAAACACCATATATTTT	CSAHSSGNTIYF
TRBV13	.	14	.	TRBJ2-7	TGTGCCAGCAGCTCCCGGGACACCTCCTACGAGCAGTACTTC	CASSSRDTSYEQYF
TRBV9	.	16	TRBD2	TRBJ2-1	TGTGCCAGCAGCGTAGGTCCGGGGGGAAACTACAATGAGCAGTTCTTC	CASSVGPGGNYNEQFF
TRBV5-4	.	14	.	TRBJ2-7	TGTGCCAGCAGCTTCACCCGGGACTCCTACGAGCAGTACTTC	CASSFTRDSYEQYF
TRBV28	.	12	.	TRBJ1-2	TGTGCCAGCAGCCAGCGGTTATATGGCTACACCTTC	CASSQRLYGYTF
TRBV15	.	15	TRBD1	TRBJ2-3	TGTGCCACCAGCAGAGGGGGACAGGGGGAAGATACGCAGTATTTT	CATSRGGQGEDTQYF
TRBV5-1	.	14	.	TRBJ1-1	TGCGCCAGCAGCTTGGCTGGTAGGGGTACTGAAGCTTTCTTT	CASSLAGRGTEAFF
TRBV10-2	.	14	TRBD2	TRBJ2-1	TGCGCCAGCACACTAGCGGGAGGCTACAATGAGCAGTTCTTC	CASTLAGGYNEQFF
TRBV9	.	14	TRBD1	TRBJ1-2	TGTGCCAGCAGCGTCTTACCGGGACAGAGTATCTACACCTTC	CASSVLPGQSIYTF
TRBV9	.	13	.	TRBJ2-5	TGTGCCAGCAGCGTAGCTACAGGAGAGACCCAGTACTTC	CASSVATGETQYF
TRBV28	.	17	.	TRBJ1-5	TGTGCCAGCAGCCTCCCCGGCGGGGGATCGGGCAATCAGCCCCAGCATTTT	CASSLPGGGSGNQPQHF
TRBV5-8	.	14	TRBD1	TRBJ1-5	TGTGCCAGCAGACGGACAGGGGGCCGCCAGCCCCAGCATTTT	CASRRTGGRQPQHF
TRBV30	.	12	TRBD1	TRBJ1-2	TGTGCCTGGAGTCCCCAGGGGGCAGGCTACACCTTC	CAWSPQGAGYTF
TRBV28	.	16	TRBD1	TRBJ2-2	TGTGCCAGCAGTACTTACCAGACAGGGCCCCCCGGGGAGCTGTTTTTT	CASSTYQTGPPGELFF
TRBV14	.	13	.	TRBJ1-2	TGTGCCAGCAGCCAAGAGCGGAACTATGGCTACACCTTC	CASSQERNYGYTF